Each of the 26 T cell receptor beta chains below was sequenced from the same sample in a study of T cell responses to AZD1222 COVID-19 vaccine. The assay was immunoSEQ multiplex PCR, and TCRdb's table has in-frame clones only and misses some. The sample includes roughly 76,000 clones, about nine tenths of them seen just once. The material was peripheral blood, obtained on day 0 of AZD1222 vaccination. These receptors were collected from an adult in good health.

The CDR3 coding sequence is TGTGCCAGTACGCAGACTCGTAGGCAGGCAGATAATCAGCCCCAGCATTTT. Protein product: CASTQTRRQADNQPQHF. J is TRBJ1-5 and V is TRBV19; D uncertain. CDR3 length: 17 amino acids. In germline, CDR1 is LNHDA, CDR2 SQIVND (reference sequence). The V gene lost 7 bases and the J gene lost 4 bases, with 23 bases spanning the gap.

In DNA, the CDR3 is TGCGCCAGCAGCCAAGACGGGAGGCGCGACGATGAGCAGTTCTTC. Its protein is CASSQDGRRDDEQFF. This rearrangement joins TRBV4-3 to TRBJ2-1; 7 bases line up with TRBD2. Germline-derived CDR1 and CDR2 are LGHNA and YSLEER. The length of the CDR3 is 15 residues. Trimming took 0 bases from V and 8 from J; bases not matched to a gene: 7.

In nucleotides, the CDR3 is TGTGCCACCACTATTGACCCGAACACCGGGGAGCTGTTTTTT. Translated, it gives CATTIDPNTGELFF. The J gene is TRBJ2-2, the V gene TRBV10-3; D is unresolved. This CDR3 contains 14 residues. Trimming took off 10 bases at V and 0 bases at J, with 12 bases between the two ends. Germline-derived CDR1 and CDR2 are ENHRY and SYGVKD.

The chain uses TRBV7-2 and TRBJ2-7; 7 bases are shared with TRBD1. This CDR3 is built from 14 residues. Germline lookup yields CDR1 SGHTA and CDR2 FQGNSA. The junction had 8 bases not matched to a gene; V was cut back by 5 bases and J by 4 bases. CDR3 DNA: TGTGCCAGCAGCACCCCGGGACAGTCTTACGAGCAGTACTTC. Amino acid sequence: CASSTPGQSYEQYF.

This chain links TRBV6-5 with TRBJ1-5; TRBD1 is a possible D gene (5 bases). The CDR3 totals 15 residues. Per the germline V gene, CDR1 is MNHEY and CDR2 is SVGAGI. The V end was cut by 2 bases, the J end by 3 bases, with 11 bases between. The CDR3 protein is CASSYGQDINQPQHF. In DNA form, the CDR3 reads TGTGCCAGCAGTTACGGGCAGGACATCAATCAGCCCCAGCATTTT.

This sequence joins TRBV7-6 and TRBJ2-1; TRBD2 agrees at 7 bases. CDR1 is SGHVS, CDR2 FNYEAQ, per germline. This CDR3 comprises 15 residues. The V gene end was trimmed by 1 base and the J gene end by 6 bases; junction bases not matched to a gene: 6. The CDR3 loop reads CASSLELARINEQFF. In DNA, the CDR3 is TGTGCCAGCAGCTTAGAACTAGCGAGGATCAATGAGCAGTTCTTC.

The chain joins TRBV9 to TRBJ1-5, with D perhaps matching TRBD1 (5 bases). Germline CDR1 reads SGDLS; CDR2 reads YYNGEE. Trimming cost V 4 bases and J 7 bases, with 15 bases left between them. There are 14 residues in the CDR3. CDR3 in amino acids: CASSPSGVGQPQHF. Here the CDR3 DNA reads TGTGCCAGCAGCCCGTCGGGGGTAGGGCAGCCCCAGCATTTT.

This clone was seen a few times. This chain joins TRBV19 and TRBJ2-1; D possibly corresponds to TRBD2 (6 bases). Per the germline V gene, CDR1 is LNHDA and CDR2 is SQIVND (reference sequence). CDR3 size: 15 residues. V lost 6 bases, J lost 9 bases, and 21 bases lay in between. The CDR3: CASSQPGAVEGEQFF. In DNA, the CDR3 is TGTGCCAGTAGCCAACCCGGGGCGGTGGAGGGTGAGCAGTTCTTC.

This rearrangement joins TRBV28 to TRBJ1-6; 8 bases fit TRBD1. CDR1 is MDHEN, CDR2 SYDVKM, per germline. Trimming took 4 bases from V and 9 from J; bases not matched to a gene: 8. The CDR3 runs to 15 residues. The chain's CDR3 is CASSYTGTGGSPLHF. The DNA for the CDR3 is TGTGCCAGCAGTTATACCGGGACAGGTGGTTCACCCCTCCACTTT.

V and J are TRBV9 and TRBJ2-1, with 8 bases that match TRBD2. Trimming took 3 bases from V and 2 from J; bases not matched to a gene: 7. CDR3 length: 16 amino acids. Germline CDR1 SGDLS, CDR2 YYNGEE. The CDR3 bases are TGTGCCAGCAGCGGCGAAGCGGGAGCCCCCTACAATGAGCAGTTCTTC. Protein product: CASSGEAGAPYNEQFF.

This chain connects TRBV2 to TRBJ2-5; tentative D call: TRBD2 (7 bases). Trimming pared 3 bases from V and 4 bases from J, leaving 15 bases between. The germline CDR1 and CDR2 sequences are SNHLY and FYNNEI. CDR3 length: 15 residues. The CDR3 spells CASSDWGRGLETQYF. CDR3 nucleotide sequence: TGTGCCAGCAGTGATTGGGGGCGGGGGTTAGAGACCCAGTACTTC.

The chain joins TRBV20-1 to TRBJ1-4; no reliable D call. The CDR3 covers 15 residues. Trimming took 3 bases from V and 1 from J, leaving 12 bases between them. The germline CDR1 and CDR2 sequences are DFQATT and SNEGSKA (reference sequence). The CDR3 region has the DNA TGCAGTGCTAGTGTTCTCGGGAGAACTAATGAAAAACTGTTTTTT. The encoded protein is CSASVLGRTNEKLFF.

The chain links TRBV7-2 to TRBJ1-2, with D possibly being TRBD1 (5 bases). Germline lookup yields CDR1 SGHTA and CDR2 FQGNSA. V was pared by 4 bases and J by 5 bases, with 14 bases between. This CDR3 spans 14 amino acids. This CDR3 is CASSYGTEPYGYTF. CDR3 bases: TGTGCCAGCAGCTACGGGACTGAACCTTATGGCTACACCTTC. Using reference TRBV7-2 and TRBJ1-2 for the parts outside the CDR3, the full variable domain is GAGVSQSPSNKVTEKGKDVELRCDPISGHTALYWYRQSLGQGLEFLIYFQGNSAPDKSGLPSDRFSAERTGGSVSTLTIQRTQQEDSAVYLCASSYGTEPYGYTFGSGTRLTVV.

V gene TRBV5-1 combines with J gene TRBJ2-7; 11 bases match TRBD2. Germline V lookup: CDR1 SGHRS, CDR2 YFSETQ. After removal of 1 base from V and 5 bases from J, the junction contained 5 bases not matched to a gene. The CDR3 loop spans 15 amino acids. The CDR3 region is CASSLLSSGGNEQYF. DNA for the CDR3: TGCGCCAGCAGCTTGTTGTCTAGCGGGGGGAACGAGCAGTACTTC.

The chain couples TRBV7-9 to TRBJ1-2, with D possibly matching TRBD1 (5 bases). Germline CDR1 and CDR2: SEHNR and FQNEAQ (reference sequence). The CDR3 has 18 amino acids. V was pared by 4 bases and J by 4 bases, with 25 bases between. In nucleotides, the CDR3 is TGTGCCAGCAGCTCAAAACTGACCGGGACCGCGCAAACCTATGGCTACACCTTC. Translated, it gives CASSSKLTGTAQTYGYTF.

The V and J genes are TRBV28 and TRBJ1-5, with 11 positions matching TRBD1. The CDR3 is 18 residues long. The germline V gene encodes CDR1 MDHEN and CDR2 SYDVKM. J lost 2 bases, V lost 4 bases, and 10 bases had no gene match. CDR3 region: CASSSPGTGGWGNQPQHF. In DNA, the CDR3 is TGTGCCAGCAGTTCTCCCGGGACAGGGGGATGGGGCAATCAGCCCCAGCATTTT.

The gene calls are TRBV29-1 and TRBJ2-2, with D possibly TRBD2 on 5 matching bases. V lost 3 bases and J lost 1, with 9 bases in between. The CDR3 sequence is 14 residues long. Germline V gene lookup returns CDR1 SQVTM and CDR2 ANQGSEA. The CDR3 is CSVEGAGNTGELFF. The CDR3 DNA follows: TGCAGCGTTGAGGGTGCGGGGAACACCGGGGAGCTGTTTTTT.

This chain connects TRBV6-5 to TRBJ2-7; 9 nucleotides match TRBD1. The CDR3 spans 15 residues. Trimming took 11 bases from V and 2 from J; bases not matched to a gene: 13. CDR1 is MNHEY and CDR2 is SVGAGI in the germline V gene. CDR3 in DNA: TGTGCCTCATGGCGGCCGGGACAGGGTCCCTACGAGCAGTACTTC. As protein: CASWRPGQGPYEQYF.

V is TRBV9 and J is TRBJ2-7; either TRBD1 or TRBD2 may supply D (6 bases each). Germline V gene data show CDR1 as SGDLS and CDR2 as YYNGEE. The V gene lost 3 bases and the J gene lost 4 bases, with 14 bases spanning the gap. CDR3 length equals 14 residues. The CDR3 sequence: CASSENTGRYEQYF. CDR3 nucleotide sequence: TGTGCCAGCAGCGAAAACACAGGGAGGTACGAGCAGTACTTC.

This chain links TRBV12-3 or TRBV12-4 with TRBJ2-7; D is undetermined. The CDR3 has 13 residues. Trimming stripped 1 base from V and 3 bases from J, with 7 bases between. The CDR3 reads CASSLGFNYEQYF. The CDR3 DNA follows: TGTGCCAGCAGTTTAGGATTCAACTACGAGCAGTACTTC.

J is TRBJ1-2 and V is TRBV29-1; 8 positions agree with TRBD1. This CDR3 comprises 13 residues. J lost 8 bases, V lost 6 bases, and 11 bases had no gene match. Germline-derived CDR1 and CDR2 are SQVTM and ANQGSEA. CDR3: CSVQISGGRGYTF. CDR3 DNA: TGCAGCGTCCAAATCTCAGGGGGCCGGGGCTACACCTTC. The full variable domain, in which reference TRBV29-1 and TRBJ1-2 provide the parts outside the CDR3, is SAVISQKPSRDICQRGTSLTIQCQVDSQVTMMFWYRQQPGQSLTLIATANQGSEATYESGFVIDKFPISRPNLTFSTLTVSNMSPEDSSIYLCSVQISGGRGYTFGSGTRLTVV.

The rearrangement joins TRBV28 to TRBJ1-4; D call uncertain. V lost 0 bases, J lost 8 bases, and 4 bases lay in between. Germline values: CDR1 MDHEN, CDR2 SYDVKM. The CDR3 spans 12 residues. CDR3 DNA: TGTGCCAGCAGTTTATGGGGGGAAAAACTGTTTTTT. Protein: CASSLWGEKLFF.

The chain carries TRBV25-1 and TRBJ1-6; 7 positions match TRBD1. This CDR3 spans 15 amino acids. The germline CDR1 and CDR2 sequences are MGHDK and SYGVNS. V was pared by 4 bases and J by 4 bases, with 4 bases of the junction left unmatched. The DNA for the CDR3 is TGTGCCAGCAGTGTAAAGACAGGGTATAATTCACCCCTCCACTTT. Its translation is CASSVKTGYNSPLHF. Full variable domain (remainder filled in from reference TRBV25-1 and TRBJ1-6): EADIYQTPRYLVIGTGKKITLECSQTMGHDKMYWYQQDPGMELHLIHYSYGVNSTEKGDLSSESTVSRIRTEHFPLTLESARPSHTSQYLCASSVKTGYNSPLHFGNGTRLTVT.

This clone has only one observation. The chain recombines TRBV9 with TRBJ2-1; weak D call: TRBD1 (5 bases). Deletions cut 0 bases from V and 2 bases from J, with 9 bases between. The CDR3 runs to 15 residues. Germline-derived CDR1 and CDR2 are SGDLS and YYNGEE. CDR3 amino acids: CASSVGQGAYNEQFF. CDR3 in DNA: TGTGCCAGCAGCGTAGGGCAGGGCGCCTACAATGAGCAGTTCTTC.

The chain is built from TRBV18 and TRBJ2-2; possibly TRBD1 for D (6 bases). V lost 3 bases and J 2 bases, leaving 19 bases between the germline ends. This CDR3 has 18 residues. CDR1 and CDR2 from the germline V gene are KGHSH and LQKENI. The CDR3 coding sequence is TGTGCCAGCTCACCGGATGGAGGACAGAGCCGCAACACCGGGGAGCTGTTTTTT. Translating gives CASSPDGGQSRNTGELFF. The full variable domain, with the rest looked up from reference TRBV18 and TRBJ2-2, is NAGVMQNPRHLVRRRGQEARLRCSPMKGHSHVYWYRQLPEEGLKFMVYLQKENIIDESGMPKERFSAEFPKEGPSILRIQQVVRGDSAAYFCASSPDGGQSRNTGELFFGEGSRLTVL.

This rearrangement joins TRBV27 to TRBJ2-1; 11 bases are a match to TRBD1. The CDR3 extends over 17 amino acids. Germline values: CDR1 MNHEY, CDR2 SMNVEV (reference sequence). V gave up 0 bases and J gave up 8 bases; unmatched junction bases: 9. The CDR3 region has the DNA TGTGCCAGCAGTTTATCGGTGGCTGTGGGACAGGGGGATGAGCAGTTCTTC. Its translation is CASSLSVAVGQGDEQFF.